This section outlines one TCR beta chain sequence together with its context. The antigen remains unidentified. This specimen belongs to a study of a mutant IDH1 vaccine in newly diagnosed glioma. Background on the study: Across weeks 1, 3, 5, 7, 11, 15, 19 and 23, patients received a vaccination each time, eight in all. Study conclusions and caveats: Any relationship between pseudoprogression and changes in top peripheral T cell clonotypes seemed absent.

The method was immunoSEQ multiplex PCR; TCRdb's version includes in-frame clones alone and lacks a portion of them. The sample includes roughly 50,000 clones, around four fifths of them seen just once. Stated time point: week 5, during vaccination. Doses consisted of 300 ug of mutant IDH1 20-mer peptide each, paired with topical imiquimod. In germline, CDR1 is GTSNPN, CDR2 SVGIG (reference sequence). The J segment lost 4 bases and the V segment lost 4 bases, leaving 4 bases of the junction unmatched. The CDR3 has 13 residues. The specimen comprised PBMCs, sampled from a glioma patient whose treatment included an IDH1 peptide vaccine. The chain has TRBV30 and TRBJ2-3; 8 nucleotides agree with TRBD2. The TCR sequence derives from a woman between 40 and 55 years old with glioma. The CDR3 protein is CAWISGASDTQYF. In DNA form, the CDR3 reads TGTGCCTGGATTAGCGGGGCCTCAGATACGCAGTATTTT.